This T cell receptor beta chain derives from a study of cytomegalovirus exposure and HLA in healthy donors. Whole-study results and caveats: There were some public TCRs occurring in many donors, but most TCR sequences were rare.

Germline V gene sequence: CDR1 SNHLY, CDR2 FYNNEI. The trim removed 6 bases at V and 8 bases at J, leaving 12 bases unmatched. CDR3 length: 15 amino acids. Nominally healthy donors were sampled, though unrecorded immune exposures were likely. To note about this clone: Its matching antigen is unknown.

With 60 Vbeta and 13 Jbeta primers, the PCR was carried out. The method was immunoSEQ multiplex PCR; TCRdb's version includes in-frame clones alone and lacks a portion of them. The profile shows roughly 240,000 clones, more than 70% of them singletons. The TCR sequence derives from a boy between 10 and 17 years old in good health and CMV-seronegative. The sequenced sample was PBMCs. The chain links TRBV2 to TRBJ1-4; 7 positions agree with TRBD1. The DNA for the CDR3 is TGTGCCAGCAGGATCCAGACAGGGAGTGGGGAAAAACTGTTTTTT. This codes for CASRIQTGSGEKLFF.